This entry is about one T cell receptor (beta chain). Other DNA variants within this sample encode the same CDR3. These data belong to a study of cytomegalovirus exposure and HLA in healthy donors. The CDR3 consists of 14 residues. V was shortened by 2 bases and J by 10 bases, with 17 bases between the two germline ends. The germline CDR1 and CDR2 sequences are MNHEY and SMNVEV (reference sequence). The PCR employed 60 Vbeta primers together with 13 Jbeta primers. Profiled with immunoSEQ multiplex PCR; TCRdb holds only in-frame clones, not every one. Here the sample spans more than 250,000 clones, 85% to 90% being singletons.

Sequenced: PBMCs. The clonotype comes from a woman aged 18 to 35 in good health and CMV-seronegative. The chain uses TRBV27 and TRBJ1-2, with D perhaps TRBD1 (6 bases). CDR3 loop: CASSLTDSPAIYTF. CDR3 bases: TGTGCCAGCAGTTTAACGGACAGCCCGGCCATCTACACCTTC.